This T cell receptor beta chain is from a study of shared clonotypes between healthy human individuals. The naive CD8 subset, CD45RO-negative cells positively selected for CCR7, excluded terminally differentiated effector memory CD45RA+ cells. Nashville, Tennessee was home to all donors, who were Caucasian adults. About this clone: Its target is unknown. One junction end does not reproduce the germline sequence, and a read error may be involved.

Study-level results: Naive subsets usually exceeded memory subsets in estimated richness. Generation probabilities were higher for clonotypes shared across all four sorted-subset donors than for unshared ones.

Over several immunoSEQ plates, each subset's genomic DNA was distributed in even portions. Clones were read by immunoSEQ multiplex PCR, and TCRdb kept only the in-frame ones, dropping some. Of roughly 2.1 million clones listed, roughly 91% are singletons. Germline CDR1 and CDR2: SGHTA and FQGNSA. The CDR3 is made up of 15 amino acids. The TCR was taken from a man aged 18 to 29 in good health. Some clones in this sample may be carry-over from other donors' samples. The sequenced sample consisted of naive CD8+ T cells from PBMCs. The chain carries TRBV7-2 and TRBJ2-5; 12 positions match TRBD2. CDR3 sequence: CASSLAGGKLETQYF. The CDR3, as DNA: TGTGCCAGCAGCCTAGCGGGAGGGAAGTTAGAGACCCAGTACTTC.